The clone carrying this TCR beta chain was observed a handful of times. The sample originates from a study of molecular identifiers for immune sequencing clone quantification. CD8+CD4-CCR7+CD45RA+ sorting gave the naive CD8 T cells. The use of previously described methods and listed TCR primers produced the bulk TCR libraries. MiXCR was run by TCRdb on the PCR reads, yielding one entry per CDR3 protein. This sample carries fewer than 70,000 distinct CDR3 sequences, around 18% of them seen once, and the ten largest clones take about 1.5%. Sequencing was performed on naive CD8+ T cells from blood, with Jurkat cell RNA spiked in. Specified subset: FACS-sorted CD8+CD4-CCR7+CD45RA+ naive T cells. The source of this sequence is a human donor in good health. Some libraries in this study had Jurkat cell RNA spiked in.

CDR3 amino acids: CASSFATGLSNEQFF. The CDR3 DNA reads as TGTGCCAGCAGCTTCGCGACAGGTCTGAGTAATGAGCAGTTCTTC. The V gene is TRBV7-3, the J gene TRBJ2-1; tentative D call: TRBD1 (6 bases). The CDR3 totals 15 residues. Germline loops: CDR1 SGHTA, CDR2 FQGTGA. V gave up 3 bases and J gave up 7 bases, with 16 bases separating them.